Shown below are 9 T cell receptor beta chains from a single sample sequenced in a study of blood T cell repertoires in COVID-19. Clones were read by immunoSEQ multiplex PCR, and TCRdb kept only the in-frame ones, dropping some. The sample includes over 95,000 clones, approximately 84% seen only once; the top ten take under 4%. Sequenced input: peripheral blood. Every receptor here comes from a man aged 40-50 years with acute or convalescent COVID-19.

This clone was found a few times. The rearrangement uses TRBV2 and TRBJ2-3; perhaps TRBD2 as D (6 bases). There are 15 residues in the CDR3. Germline V gene lookup returns CDR1 SNHLY and CDR2 FYNNEI. The V gene lost 6 bases and the J gene lost 2 bases, with 15 bases spanning the gap. The chain's CDR3 is CASRLTSMVTDTQYF. DNA of the CDR3: TGTGCCAGCAGGTTGACTAGTATGGTCACAGATACGCAGTATTTT.

This chain joins TRBV27 and TRBJ2-7; 9 bases match TRBD1. Trimming removed 6 bases from V and 3 bases from J; junction bases left unmatched: 12. CDR1 MNHEY and CDR2 SMNVEV come from the germline V gene (reference sequence). The CDR3 is made up of 16 amino acids. CDR3 sequence reads: CASSSKAGTGFYEQYF. The CDR3 DNA reads TGTGCCAGCAGCTCAAAGGCCGGGACAGGGTTCTACGAGCAGTACTTC.

This clone was observed a single time. The chain joins TRBV19 to TRBJ2-7; 8 bases agree with TRBD1. The CDR3 is made up of 14 amino acids. J was trimmed by 0 bases and V by 6 bases; bases with no gene match: 4. The V gene's germline CDR1 is LNHDA and CDR2 SQIVND (reference sequence). The chain's CDR3 is CASRDDRGSYEQYF. CDR3 DNA: TGTGCCAGTAGGGATGACAGGGGCTCCTACGAGCAGTACTTC.

The chain's CDR3 is CASSPAGADYGYTF. The CDR3 coding sequence is TGTGCCAGCTCACCAGCGGGGGCGGACTATGGCTACACCTTC. V is TRBV18 and J is TRBJ1-2, with D possibly being TRBD1 (6 bases). Germline CDR1 and CDR2: KGHSH and LQKENI. V shed 2 bases and J shed 3 bases, with 10 bases lying between them. The CDR3 runs to 14 residues.

The chain employs TRBV6-5 and TRBJ2-7; the D is unclear. This CDR3 has 14 residues. Trimming took off 6 bases at V and 4 bases at J, with 16 bases between the two ends. Per the germline V gene, CDR1 is MNHEY and CDR2 is SVGAGI. The CDR3 loop reads CASRYTFESYEQYF. CDR3 in DNA: TGTGCCAGCAGGTACACCTTTGAGTCGTACGAGCAGTACTTC.

The chain carries TRBV7-6 and TRBJ2-2; TRBD2 matches at 7 bases. Per germline, CDR1 SGHVS and CDR2 FNYEAQ. The CDR3 covers 16 residues. Trimming cost V 5 bases and J 3 bases; bases outside gene matches: 9. For the CDR3, the DNA is TGTGCCAGCAGCAGCGGGGACGCCGCCTACACCGGGGAGCTGTTTTTT. Amino acids: CASSSGDAAYTGELFF.

V gene TRBV7-3 combines with J gene TRBJ2-5; tentative D call: TRBD1 (7 bases). Germline values: CDR1 SGHTA, CDR2 FQGTGA. V lost 5 bases to trimming and J lost 0 bases, with 16 bases between them. This CDR3 is built from 16 residues. CDR3: CASSPKGAGYQETQYF. The CDR3 DNA is TGTGCCAGCAGCCCGAAGGGGGCGGGGTACCAAGAGACCCAGTACTTC.

J is TRBJ2-1 and V is TRBV14; D is possibly TRBD2 (7 bases). In germline, CDR1 is SGHDN, CDR2 FVKESK. The V and J ends lost 11 bases and 7 bases respectively, with 24 bases between them. The CDR3 is 15 amino acids. CDR3 in amino acids: CARRQEGGGKNEQFF. The CDR3 region has the DNA TGTGCCCGCCGCCAAGAGGGGGGGGGAAAGAATGAGCAGTTCTTC. The complete variable domain, with remaining parts taken from reference TRBV14 and TRBJ2-1, reads EAGVTQFPSHSVIEKGQTVTLRCDPISGHDNLYWYRRVMGKEIKFLLHFVKESKQDESGMPNNRFLAERTGGTYSTLKVQPAELEDSGVYFCARRQEGGGKNEQFFGPGTRLTVL.

The chain has TRBV3-1 (or the pseudogene TRBV3-2) and TRBJ2-7, with 9 bases fitting TRBD2. Germline V CDR1 and CDR2: LGHDT, YNNKEL (reference sequence). CDR3 length equals 16 residues. J was trimmed by 3 bases and V by 0 bases; bases with no gene match: 6. Written as DNA, the CDR3 is TGTGCCAGCAGCCAAGAGTGGCGCGGGGGGGACTACGAGCAGTACTTC. As protein: CASSQEWRGGDYEQYF.